The present TCR beta chain was sequenced within a study of cytomegalovirus exposure and HLA in healthy donors. The V gene's germline CDR1 is WNHNN and CDR2 SYGVQD (reference sequence). V lost 4 bases and J lost 0, with 12 bases in between. The CDR3 contains 16 residues. The study, taken as a whole, reports: The study put under 200 TCR beta chains on its list as cytomegalovirus-associated.

With respect to this clone: Its cognate antigen is unknown.

PCR involved 60 Vbeta and 13 Jbeta primers. Only in-frame clones appear in the TCRdb table, and some are missing; sequencing was by immunoSEQ multiplex PCR. The sample carries approximately 150,000 clones, about 80% recorded once. Specimen: PBMCs. V and J are TRBV10-1 and TRBJ2-2; D might be TRBD1 (6 bases). The receptor's source is a man aged 25 to 45 in good health and CMV-seronegative. CDR3 region: CASSGYGTTNTGELFF. DNA for the CDR3: TGCGCCAGCAGTGGGTACGGGACAACGAACACCGGGGAGCTGTTTTTT.